A single sample is the source of the 29 T cell receptor beta chains below, sequenced in a study of liver allograft versus peripheral blood T cells. Study-wide background: Within transplanted livers, the T cell receptor repertoires were examined and compared against the repertoires present in the peripheral blood of liver transplant recipients.

TCRdb reanalysed the reads using MiXCR and keeps one entry per CDR3 protein. Of under 4,500 distinct CDR3 sequences in the sample, roughly 15% were seen once. These receptors were collected from a human patient who had a liver transplant. These T cells may partly come from the graft donor.

This clonotype is termed medium-sized (0.01 to 0.1%). The chain couples TRBV11-1 to TRBJ2-2, with unresolved D. Trimming stripped 2 bases from V and 7 bases from J, with 11 bases between. CDR3 size: 14 residues. Germline lookup yields CDR1 SGHAT and CDR2 FQDESV (reference sequence). Here the CDR3 reads CASSLSTEIGELFF. In DNA, the CDR3 is TGTGCCAGCAGCTTAAGTACAGAAATCGGGGAGCTGTTTTTT.

This clonotype rates as medium-sized. The genes are TRBV27 and TRBJ1-1; D possibly corresponds to TRBD1 (6 bases). V was shortened by 1 base and J by 7 bases, with 10 bases between the two germline ends. This CDR3 contains 13 residues. CDR1 is MNHEY and CDR2 is SMNVEV in the germline V gene (reference sequence). DNA for the CDR3: TGTGCCAGCAGTTTATGGGGGGGCGGTGAAGCTTTCTTT. Protein: CASSLWGGGEAFF.

By proportion, this clonotype is medium-sized. The chain combines TRBV6-6 with TRBJ1-1, with TRBD1 matching over 7 bases. This CDR3 comprises 13 residues. Trimming cost V 7 bases and J 5 bases; bases outside gene matches: 7. The germline gives CDR1 MNHNY, CDR2 SVGAGI (reference sequence). In nucleotides, the CDR3 is TGTGCCAGCAACAACAGGGGAGGAACTGAAGCTTTCTTT. This gives the protein CASNNRGGTEAFF.

By share, this clonotype ranks as medium-sized. V gene TRBV20-1 combines with J gene TRBJ1-5; D uncertain. The length of the CDR3 is 15 residues. The V and J ends lost 3 bases and 4 bases respectively, with 16 bases between them. Germline CDR1 DFQATT, CDR2 SNEGSKA (reference sequence). DNA for the CDR3: TGCAGTGCTAGCCGAGGTGAAATTAGGAATCAGCCCCAGCATTTT. This translates into CSASRGEIRNQPQHF.

By sample share, this clonotype is medium-sized. The V gene is TRBV6-5, the J gene TRBJ1-1, with D perhaps matching TRBD1 (6 bases). The CDR3 runs 15 residues. Per germline, CDR1 MNHEY and CDR2 SVGAGI. The V end lost 2 bases, the J end lost 4 bases, and 14 bases lay between the germline ends. The CDR3 DNA sequence: TGTGCCAGCAGTTACGTGACAGGCGGTGGCACTGAAGCTTTCTTT. Protein: CASSYVTGGGTEAFF.

By frequency in the sample, this clonotype is medium-sized. The chain links TRBV6-2 or TRBV6-3 to TRBJ2-7; 8 nucleotides match TRBD1. Germline-derived CDR1 and CDR2 are MNHEY and SVGEGT. Trimming removed 5 bases from V and 2 bases from J; junction bases left unmatched: 5. CDR3 size: 14 residues. For the CDR3, the DNA is TGTGCCAGCAGTATGACAGGGGCAGCCTACGAGCAGTACGTC. Encoded protein: CASSMTGAAYEQYV.

By its share, this clonotype is medium-sized. V gene TRBV6-5 combines with J gene TRBJ1-1; D is unclear. Trimming removed 7 bases at V and 5 bases at J, with 17 bases between. Germline assignment: CDR1 MNHEY and CDR2 SVGAGI. The CDR3 length is 14 residues. The CDR3 reads CASIRDPGRTEAFF. CDR3 DNA: TGTGCCAGCATCCGGGATCCAGGACGGACTGAAGCTTTCTTT.

In its sample, this clonotype ranks as medium-sized. This chain uses TRBV9 with TRBJ1-6; D remains ambiguous. The CDR3 consists of 14 residues. Germline V gives CDR1 SGDLS, CDR2 YYNGEE. V dropped 1 base and J dropped 4 bases, with 6 bases sitting between them. The CDR3 DNA reads TGTGCCAGCAGCGTAACAGATTATAATTCACCCCTCCACTTT. Translation: CASSVTDYNSPLHF.

By frequency in the sample, this clonotype is medium-sized. The genes are TRBV29-1 and TRBJ1-1; D is ambiguous. Trimming took 7 bases from V and 1 from J, leaving 10 bases between them. Germline V gene lookup returns CDR1 SQVTM and CDR2 ANQGSEA. CDR3 length: 12 residues. The CDR3 loop is CSASDGNTEAFF. In DNA form, the CDR3 reads TGCAGCGCTTCGGACGGGAACACTGAAGCTTTCTTT.

This clonotype is medium-sized (0.01 to 0.1%) within its sample. This rearrangement joins TRBV7-2 to TRBJ1-1, with D possibly TRBD1 on 6 matching bases. CDR3 size: 16 residues. Trimming stripped 5 bases from V and 3 bases from J, with 19 bases between. CDR1 and CDR2 (germline): SGHTA, FQGNSA. For the CDR3, the DNA is TGTGCCAGCAGCCCCTCGTCGGGGGGCGGCCACACTGAAGCTTTCTTT. This translates into CASSPSSGGGHTEAFF.

The chain combines TRBV6-2 or TRBV6-3 with TRBJ1-3, with 10 bases fitting TRBD1. Germline trimming cut 6 bases from V and 7 bases from J; bases unmatched to any gene: 0. CDR1 and CDR2 from the germline V gene are MNHEY and SVGEGT. CDR3 length equals 12 residues. The CDR3 coding sequence is TGTGCCAGCAGGGACAGGGGGAACACCATATATTTT. Amino acid sequence: CASRDRGNTIYF.

V gene TRBV7-2 combines with J gene TRBJ2-3, with 10 positions matching TRBD2. Germline CDR1 SGHTA, CDR2 FQGNSA. Losses at the gene ends were 1 base for V and 4 bases for J; bases not matched to a gene: 5. This CDR3 comprises 16 residues. The CDR3 is CASSLELAGRADTQYF. CDR3 bases: TGTGCCAGCAGCTTAGAACTAGCGGGGCGGGCAGATACGCAGTATTTT.

This clonotype rates as medium-sized. J is TRBJ1-5 and V is TRBV12-3 or TRBV12-4; D might be TRBD1 (6 bases). The CDR3 is 15 amino acids. V was clipped by 5 bases and J by 4 bases, with 15 bases between them. CDR3 DNA sequence: TGTGCCAGCAGTACGGTCATGGGGGCTAATCAGCCCCAGCATTTT. Amino acid sequence: CASSTVMGANQPQHF.

This clonotype was detected a few times. The V gene is TRBV12-3 or TRBV12-4, the J gene TRBJ2-4, with 7 bases identical to TRBD1. The CDR3 runs to 16 residues. J lost 1 base, V lost 5 bases, and 8 bases had no gene match. In DNA form, the CDR3 reads TGTGCCAGCAGTCTTCGACAGGGTCGGGCCAAAAACATTCAGTACTTC. Protein product: CASSLRQGRAKNIQYF.

Remarks on this clonotype: This may come from a read error, since a much larger clone is one base off. This chain connects TRBV6-2 or TRBV6-3 to TRBJ1-5, with D perhaps TRBD1 (5 bases). Germline CDR1 and CDR2: MNHEY and SVGEGT. V lost 4 bases, J lost 7 bases, and 17 bases lay in between. This CDR3 is 15 amino acids long. CDR3 nucleotides: TGTGCCAGCAGTTTTACAGGAGGTGGGAACCAGCCCCAGCATTTT. This sequence encodes CASSFTGGGNQPQHF.

By frequency in the sample, this clonotype is medium-sized (0.01 to 0.1%). The genes are TRBV7-9 and TRBJ1-1; D not resolved. V was cut by 6 bases and J by 3 bases, with 14 bases left in between. The length of the CDR3 is 14 residues. Germline V gene lookup returns CDR1 SEHNR and CDR2 FQNEAQ (reference sequence). The CDR3 coding sequence is TGTGCCAGCAGATATAATTACACCTACACTGAAGCTTTCTTT. This encodes CASRYNYTYTEAFF.

On this clonotype itself: This may be a read error: a much more frequent sequence differs by one nucleotide. The chain couples TRBV5-1 to TRBJ1-1; D ambiguous. CDR3 length equals 15 residues. The germline V gene encodes CDR1 SGHRS and CDR2 YFSETQ. CDR3 region: CAGSPTNFRNTEAFF. The CDR3 nucleotides are TGCGCCGGCAGCCCTACAAACTTTAGGAACACTGAAGCTTTCTTT.

Relative to its sample, this clonotype is medium-sized. The chain is built from TRBV7-9 and TRBJ1-1, with D unresolved. Germline assignment: CDR1 SEHNR and CDR2 FQNEAQ (reference sequence). This CDR3 is built from 11 residues. V lost 6 bases, J lost 12 bases, and 14 bases lay in between. CDR3 nucleotide sequence: TGTGCCAGCAGTTCCTTCGGACGACCTTTCTTT. Its protein is CASSSFGRPFF.

The rearrangement links TRBV18 to TRBJ2-2, with 8 bases that match TRBD1. The CDR3 is 16 residues long. Germline values: CDR1 KGHSH, CDR2 LQKENI. Trimming at V came to 2 bases and at J to 5 bases, leaving 7 bases not matched to a gene. CDR3 sequence (DNA): TGTGCCAGCTCACCAGTCGGACAGGGAGGTACCGGGGAGCTGTTTTTT. Protein: CASSPVGQGGTGELFF. Supplemented by reference TRBV18 and TRBJ2-2, the full variable domain reads NAGVMQNPRHLVRRRGQEARLRCSPMKGHSHVYWYRQLPEEGLKFMVYLQKENIIDESGMPKERFSAEFPKEGPSILRIQQVVRGDSAAYFCASSPVGQGGTGELFFGEGSRLTVL.

By share, this clonotype counts as medium-sized. The chain has TRBV29-1 and TRBJ1-1, with D maybe TRBD1 (6 bases). CDR3 length: 12 amino acids. Germline V gene sequence: CDR1 SQVTM, CDR2 ANQGSEA. Trimming took off 7 bases at V and 0 bases at J, with 9 bases between the two ends. In nucleotides, the CDR3 is TGCAGCGCCGGACAGTTGAACACTGAAGCTTTCTTT. It codes for CSAGQLNTEAFF. Using reference TRBV29-1 and TRBJ1-1 for the parts outside the CDR3, the full variable domain is SAVISQKPSRDICQRGTSLTIQCQVDSQVTMMFWYRQQPGQSLTLIATANQGSEATYESGFVIDKFPISRPNLTFSTLTVSNMSPEDSSIYLCSAGQLNTEAFFGQGTRLTVV.

This clonotype appeared a few times. The gene calls are TRBV12-3 or TRBV12-4 and TRBJ1-5, with D possibly being TRBD1 (6 bases). The CDR3 covers 13 residues. V lost 3 bases, J lost 4 bases, and 7 bases lay in between. The CDR3 region is CASSFRGNQPQHF. The CDR3 DNA follows: TGTGCCAGCAGTTTTAGGGGGAATCAGCCCCAGCATTTT.

In this sample, this clonotype is medium-sized. This rearrangement joins TRBV7-2 to TRBJ1-4; D is perhaps TRBD1 (5 bases). V gave up 6 bases and J gave up 4 bases, with 15 bases separating them. The CDR3 totals 15 residues. In germline, CDR1 is SGHTA, CDR2 FQGNSA. The CDR3 loop is CASRVGTSFNEKLFF. CDR3 sequence (DNA): TGTGCCAGCAGGGTTGGGACTTCCTTTAATGAAAAACTGTTTTTT. Variable domain in full (rest from reference TRBV7-2 and TRBJ1-4): GAGVSQSPSNKVTEKGKDVELRCDPISGHTALYWYRQSLGQGLEFLIYFQGNSAPDKSGLPSDRFSAERTGGSVSTLTIQRTQQEDSAVYLCASRVGTSFNEKLFFGSGTQLSVL.

This clonotype is medium-sized by share. This rearrangement joins TRBV18 to TRBJ2-7; no reliable D call. The V gene lost 8 bases and the J gene lost 3 bases, with 14 bases spanning the gap. The CDR3 covers 13 residues. Germline CDR1 KGHSH, CDR2 LQKENI. Here the CDR3 DNA reads TGTGCCAGCACCCTTGGGCCGGGCTACGAGCAGTACGTC. Its translation is CASTLGPGYEQYV.

Regarding this clonotype: One junction end does not reproduce the germline sequence, and a read error may be involved. The rearrangement links TRBV12-3 or TRBV12-4 to TRBJ1-1; 7 bases line up with TRBD1. This CDR3 is 14 amino acids long. CDR3 nucleotides: TGTGCCTGCAGTCCACAGGGGTTTAACACTGAAGCTTTCTTT. It yields the protein CACSPQGFNTEAFF.

This chain joins TRBV7-9 and TRBJ2-5, with 8 bases identical to TRBD2. Per the germline V gene, CDR1 is SEHNR and CDR2 is FQNEAQ (reference sequence). V shed 1 base, J shed 4 bases, and the junction held 5 bases outside the gene matches. The CDR3 loop spans 15 amino acids. CDR3 sequence: CASSLGRGGTETQYF. The CDR3 DNA reads as TGTGCCAGCAGCTTAGGCCGGGGGGGAACAGAGACCCAGTACTTC.

Concerning this clonotype itself: Germline is not matched at one junction end, which may reflect a read error. The rearrangement links TRBV19 to TRBJ1-3; D is uncertain. CDR1 is LNHDA and CDR2 is SQIVND in the germline V gene (reference sequence). This CDR3 is 13 amino acids long. The CDR3 sequence: CASNPNLGNTIYF. The CDR3 DNA reads TGTGCAAGTAACCCCAATTTAGGAAACACCATATATTTT.

This clonotype is judged medium-sized. The CDR3 loop is CASSLGGLKAGTEAFF. CDR3 nucleotide sequence: TGTGCCAGCAGCTTAGGTGGGCTAAAAGCGGGCACTGAAGCTTTCTTT. The V and J genes are TRBV7-2 and TRBJ1-1; the D is unclear. The CDR3 runs to 16 residues. V lost 1 base and J 4 bases, leaving 16 bases between the germline ends. Germline V gives CDR1 SGHTA, CDR2 FQGNSA.

This clonotype was seen a few times. CDR3 loop: CASSSPQTQYF. The DNA of the CDR3 is TGTGCCAGCAGCTCTCCTCAGACCCAGTACTTC. The V gene is TRBV12-3 or TRBV12-4, the J gene TRBJ2-5; D gene uncertain. Trimming cost V 6 bases and J 6 bases, with 8 bases left between them. The CDR3 spans 11 residues.

V usage is TRBV10-3 and J usage is TRBJ2-7; 7 nucleotides match TRBD1. This CDR3 spans 17 amino acids. The germline V gene has CDR1 ENHRY and CDR2 SYGVKD. With 2 bases clipped from V and 0 bases from J, the junction kept 10 bases outside the gene matches. The DNA of the CDR3 is TGTGCCATCAGTGAGGAACTGACAGGGCCTCACTCCTACGAGCAGTACTTC. It is translated as CAISEELTGPHSYEQYF.